Listed below are T cell receptor beta chains from one sample, sequenced in a study of OX40 agonist ivuxolimab in advanced cancers. TCRdb keeps only in-frame clones here, not all; method: immunoSEQ multiplex PCR. The sample lists about 92,000 clones, roughly 93% occurring once. This sample comprised CD4+ or CD8+ T cells sorted from blood, obtained in a trial of the OX40 agonist ivuxolimab. These receptors were obtained from an adult with an advanced solid tumor such as melanoma, head and neck, liver or kidney cancer. The CDR3 runs from the conserved cysteine through the conserved F or W. A D gene is named only where the DNA matches it firmly.

>TRBJ2-5|TRBD1|TRBV4-2
TGTGCCAGCAGCCAAGATAAAGACAGGGGATTTGAGACCCAGTACTTC
CASSQDKDRGFETQYF
>TRBJ2-7|TRBD1|TRBV6-6
TGTGCCAGCAGACTCCCGGGACAGGGGAGTTACGAGCAGTACTTC
CASRLPGQGSYEQYF
>TRBJ1-5|TRBD1|TRBV6-1
TGTGCCAGCAGTGAACAGGGGGCGGGGATCAATCAGCCCCAGCATTTT
CASSEQGAGINQPQHF
>TRBJ2-1|TRBD2|TRBV5-1
TGCGCCAGCAGATCTAGCGGGAGCGCGTACAATGAGCAGTTCTTC
CASRSSGSAYNEQFF
>TRBJ2-3|NA|TRBV7-6
TGTGCCAGCAGCTCCGTCTTTGGAAGTAGCACAGATACGCAGTATTTT
CASSSVFGSSTDTQYF
>TRBJ2-1|NA|TRBV30
TGTGCCTGGAGTGTATCACAGCTCGGCGGTGAGCAGTTCTTC
CAWSVSQLGGEQFF
>TRBJ2-6|NA|TRBV19
TGTGCCAGTGGGAACCGACAGGACTCCTCTGGGGCCAACGTCCTGACTTTC
CASGNRQDSSGANVLTF
>TRBJ2-3|NA|TRBV27
TGTGCCAGCATCAAAACAGGGAAAGATACGCAGTATTTT
CASIKTGKDTQYF
>TRBJ2-3|TRBD1|TRBV7-2
TGTGCCAGCATGCTACTCCAGGGACAGGGCCACGATACGCAGTATTTT
CASMLLQGQGHDTQYF
>TRBJ1-1|NA|TRBV7-2
TGTGCCAGCAGCTCATTACCGGGGAACACTGAAGCTTTCTTT
CASSSLPGNTEAFF